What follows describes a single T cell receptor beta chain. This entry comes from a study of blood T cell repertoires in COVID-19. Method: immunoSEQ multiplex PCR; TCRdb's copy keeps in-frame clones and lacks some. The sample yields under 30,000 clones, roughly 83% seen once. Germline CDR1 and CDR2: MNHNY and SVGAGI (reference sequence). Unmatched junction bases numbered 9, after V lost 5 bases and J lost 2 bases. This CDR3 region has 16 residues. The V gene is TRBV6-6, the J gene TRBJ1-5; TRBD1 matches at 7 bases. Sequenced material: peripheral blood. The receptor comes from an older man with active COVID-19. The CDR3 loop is CASSGAGGLRNQPQHF. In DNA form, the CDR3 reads TGTGCCAGCAGTGGGGCAGGGGGATTGCGCAATCAGCCCCAGCATTTT.